The TCR beta chain under discussion was sequenced for a study of patients and donors after allogeneic stem cell transplantation. MiXCR, run by TCRdb on the RT-PCR reads, gives a single entry per CDR3 protein. Of hundreds of thousands of distinct CDR3 sequences in the sample, roughly 17% are singletons; the top ten hold over 6%. Germline V lookup: CDR1 PRHDT, CDR2 FYEKMQ (reference sequence). The CDR3 sequence is 13 residues long. Trimming at V came to 4 bases and at J to 8 bases, leaving 6 bases not matched to a gene. This TCR was sampled from a human donor who was either an allogeneic HSCT recipient or a stem cell or donor lymphocyte infusion donor (not recorded which). It is not recorded whose cells these are; they may come from a transplant donor. What was sequenced was blood, either unsorted or a sorted T cell fraction (not recorded which). V gene TRBV13 combines with J gene TRBJ1-2; 8 bases are a match to TRBD1. CDR3 nucleotides: TGTGCCAGCAGCTACAACAGGGGGAGCGGCTACACCTTC. It encodes CASSYNRGSGYTF.